This T cell receptor (beta chain) was recorded in a study of cytomegalovirus exposure and HLA in healthy donors (dated by TCRdb to the late 2010s). Background for the entire study: An earlier analysis of approximately 640 of the donors reported more than 250 Gb of sequence data and 120 million or so unique TCR beta sequences from about 179 million T cells. Among 398 genotyped donors of the cohort, an average of roughly 230,000 unique TCR beta nucleotide sequences was sequenced per donor, of which roughly 17% were non-productive. The study aimed to test whether signatures of past pathogen exposure could be identified by cataloging public T cell receptors. A later analysis re-examined previously published TCR beta repertoires from roughly 650 donors and added high-resolution HLA genotyping to investigate patterns of TCR occurrence. A separate validation cohort of 90 to 150 different subjects was used in addition to the roughly 670-subject first cohort. Class I and class II HLA loci were covered by the typing at four-digit resolution. Typing coverage varied by locus: 629-630 donors for A, B, C, DRB1 and DQB1; 522 for DQA1; more than 600 for DPA1; 450 to 480 for DPB1. An early release covering roughly 640 HLA-typed donors comprised 300 to 350 gigabases of sequencing data and roughly 86 million unique TCR sequences. All discovery cohort repertoires had been generated using a single sequencing platform. An earlier analysis of nearly 600 of the donors applied high-throughput TCR beta sequencing to assess whether each TCR beta V gene segment acted as functional or pseudogenic. A handful of DR-DQ haplotypes were handled as single units for association and clustering because linkage in the cohort was strong. A later genetic analysis took genome-wide SNP genotypes for 398 of the 666 donors and used that subset as a discovery cohort. Rather than using new phenotypic data, the later analysis identified candidate immune exposures from TCR beta sequences and from how often those sequences occurred across donors. The T cell repertoires of some 700 subjects were profiled by immunosequencing and related to cytomegalovirus serostatus. Of the 350 to 400 genotyped donors, over 65% fell in the genetic ancestry cluster associated with self-reported Caucasian donors. High-throughput TCR immunosequencing, statistical association of individual TCRs with disease status, and machine learning were combined to predict cytomegalovirus infection status. Donor age, sex, ethnicity and CMV serostatus were collected together with the repertoire data.

A note on this clone: Its antigen is not yet known. No much larger clone is present one base from it, and per-base qualities are unavailable.

Broad study findings and their caveats: Most CMV-associated TCR beta chains appeared to be HLA-restricted in a later analysis, and the HLA associations seemed to be driven largely by CMV exposure. Correlated functional status among segregating V segments might reflect linkage disequilibrium, but an unknown experimental factor could not be ruled out. In an earlier analysis of some 540 of the donors, most TCR beta V segments appeared in productive rearrangements about 87% or about 30% of the time, broadly matching IMGT annotations. In a later genetic analysis, a missense DCLRE1C variant was associated with V-gene and J-gene trimming of TCR beta chains, and the association was replicated in an independent cohort. Only TCR beta chains were sequenced in this cohort, and the absence of alpha or paired-chain data limited detectable features. The classifier was reported to diagnose cytomegalovirus status with high specificity and sensitivity in both the original and validation cohorts. Strong co-occurrence of HLA alleles, especially DR and DQ, made assigning TCR associations to individual alleles difficult. A further reported finding was that TCR beta sequences accurately predicted the HLA-A and HLA-B alleles for most subjects in the first cohort. A later analysis found that HLA-associated TCR beta chains were more clonally expanded and had lower generation probabilities than equally common non-associated chains. In a later analysis, several top co-occurrence clusters were reported to appear linked to parvovirus B19, influenza, CMV and Epstein-Barr virus. Some IMGT-functional V segments, including TRBV6-2 and TRBV6-3, could not be distinguished by the 87-base-pair reads and were therefore excluded. HLA typing was unavailable for some donors at each locus, so association tests used only the typed subset. A cluster of highly shared sequence variants was judged likely to represent a technical artifact of the sequencing pipeline. Because counts were too low, under 20 rarely observed V segments, including chromosome 9 orphons, were left out of the earlier analysis of 587 of the donors. Roughly uniform sequencing depth across donors was assumed in presence/absence analyses, although this assumption may not hold. A later genetic analysis reported fewer N-insertions in productive TCRs among donors in an Asian-associated ancestry cluster than the roughly 620-donor mean. A later analysis found that TCR association rates varied across HLA loci, with DRB1 alleles showing the most associated TCRs and HLA-C alleles the fewest. In the study, roughly 160 TCR beta chains were listed as associated with cytomegalovirus. The authors suggested that the approach could potentially be extended to other disease states and immunological phenotypes. A few of the identified cytomegalovirus-associated TCR beta chains were confirmed in vitro to be specific for cytomegalovirus antigens. For the cohort, immune exposure information was limited to CMV serostatus. Across donors, most TCR sequences were observed very rarely, whereas some public TCRs were present in many individuals. At a false discovery rate of 0.05, a later analysis linked around 17,000 TCR beta sequences to specific HLA alleles.

The library was produced with the immunoSEQ multiplex PCR assay. For the multiplex PCR, a mixture combining 60 forward primers for TCR Vbeta segments and 13 reverse primers for TCR Jbeta segments was used. A multiplex PCR assay on genomic DNA amplified the CDR3 region of rearranged TCR beta genes. The amplified TCR beta libraries were sequenced on the Illumina HiSeq System as 87-base-pair reads. Processing in the source paper ran as follows. A later analysis counted about 80 million unique TCR beta chains across the 640 or so repertoires, and 10 million to 11 million of these chains were shared by at least two donors. To remove PCR and sequencing errors, raw reads were error-corrected and collapsed into unique sequences using a nearest-neighbor algorithm that merged closely related sequences. To assign V, D and J gene segments, CDR3 sequences were aligned to IMGT reference sequences. For a sequence to be retained, a match of at least six nucleotides to both a V gene segment and a J gene segment was required. Rearrangements were classified as productive when the CDR3 lacked stop codons and remained in frame with V and J, and all other rearrangements were classified as non-productive. Following IMGT convention, CDR3 was defined as the stretch from the second conserved V-encoded cysteine up to the conserved J-encoded phenylalanine. The earlier analysis of around 640 of the donors excluded sequences that lacked an unambiguous match to a single V gene segment. An earlier analysis of almost 600 of the donors classified V segments as functional when productive rearrangements were above 56.7% and as segregating when the standard deviation between donors was above 5%. A statistical classification framework was built to diagnose cytomegalovirus status from the catalog of TCR beta chain sequences. A later analysis assigned V and J genes by comparing TCR nucleotide sequences with IMGT/GENE-DB human TR gene sequences. Using the TCRdist pipeline, a later analysis assigned CDR3 sequences along with most-parsimonious VDJ recombination scenarios. In a later analysis, every TCR beta chain was defined by the combination of its CDR3 amino acid sequence and its V-gene family, and reads without a unique V-gene family were dropped. To address suspected cross-contamination and a sequencing artifact, a later analysis removed 592 highly shared, low-generation-probability nucleotide sequences. A later analysis calculated a clonal expansion index for each public chain from normalized within-repertoire ranks of inferred template counts. In a later analysis, generation probabilities were computed using a VDJ recombination model fitted to out-of-frame rearrangements, and the results were checked against IGoR. A later analysis scored TCR-TCR, TCR-HLA and TCR-CMV co-occurrence with hypergeometric tests, applying a repertoire-size bias correction to TCR pairs. False discovery rates were estimated in a later analysis by permuting HLA or CMV assignments 20 times. In a later analysis, co-occurring TCRs were grouped using DBSCAN, and TCRdist sequence similarity was added for clustering within HLA-allele-positive subsets. Co-occurrence clustering excluded repertoires with fewer than 30,000 or more than 120,000 public chains, plus five with anomalous nucleotide sharing. TCRdb mirrors the immuneACCESS table, restricted to in-frame sequences. Some clones are absent from its copies; in checked studies, under half trace to an unresolved V gene, and the reason for the others is unknown. V, J and clone size are those of that table, while D and trimming were read from the DNA. In this sample the table shows over 150,000 clones, about four fifths of which occur a single time. 6.5% to 8.5% of the sample lies in the top ten.

The cohort consisted of hundreds of healthy bone marrow donors. Cohort members were all nominally healthy when sampled, although unrecorded immune exposures were likely present. The donor tested CMV seropositive and was one of the 289 seropositive cohort members. A peripheral blood sample was provided by each donor, and peripheral blood mononuclear cells were used for TCR beta sequencing. Genomic DNA was extracted from the blood cell samples with the Qiagen DNeasy Blood Extraction Kit. Based on the germline V gene, the CDR1 and CDR2 sequences are SGHTA and FQGTGA. V is clipped by 5 bases and J by 5 bases, and the sequence between their germline boundaries is 15 bases long. Inclusive of the bounding cysteine and phenylalanine, the CDR3 is 14 residues long. Just CDR3 DNA is preserved here, 42 bases in frame from base 1.

The clonotype comes from a man aged 25 to 40 in good health and CMV-seropositive. The specimen sequenced was PBMCs. The rearrangement combines TRBV7-3 with TRBJ1-1, with TRBD1 perhaps the D gene, on 6 matching bases. The CDR3 has the sequence CASSPSGGRTEAFF. The nucleotide sequence reads TGTGCCAGCAGCCCATCCGGGGGGCGGACTGAAGCTTTCTTT.